This T cell receptor beta chain emerged from a study of cytomegalovirus exposure and HLA in healthy donors. About the study: From 190 million or so T cells, an earlier analysis saw approximately 110 million unique TCR beta sequences. Among approximately 400 genotyped donors, around 77% fell in the Caucasian-associated ancestry cluster.

13 Jbeta primers and 60 Vbeta primers were used for the PCR. TCRdb's copy holds only in-frame clones and misses some; the assay was immunoSEQ multiplex PCR. The sample yields about 120,000 clones, approximately 85% seen once. Trimming removed 3 bases from V and 4 bases from J, with 9 bases in between. The CDR3 consists of 13 residues. Germline V CDR1 and CDR2: MDHEN, SYDVKM. The sequenced sample was PBMCs. The sequence was collected from a male donor in good health and CMV-seropositive. The rearrangement links TRBV28 to TRBJ1-2; no definite D call. The CDR3, as DNA: TGTGCCAGCAGTTTCCGGGTGACCTATGGCTACACCTTC. Translation: CASSFRVTYGYTF.